This T cell receptor delta chain was recorded in a study of γδ T cells in repeated Plasmodium falciparum infection. Turning to the study itself: Samples were taken at baseline, before some infections, and 21 days after each. The study's findings and limits: Compared with Australian children, Malian Vdelta2-negative repertoires seemed more clonal, less diverse, less shared.

Points on this clone: Its antigen is as yet unknown. A read error is likely here: a far larger clone is one base away. Other DNA sequences in this sample translate to the same CDR3.

The CDR3 runs to 21 residues. CDR1 and CDR2 (germline): GEAIGNYY, EKD. With V trimmed by 7 bases and J by 0 bases, 19 bases remained unmatched. Vgamma9/Vdelta2+ and Vdelta2-negative gammadelta T cells were flow-sorted from PBMC for bulk sequencing. TCRdb ran CATT on the multiplex PCR reads. The sample includes 80,000 to 95,000 delta-chain clones, over 1.3% seen only once; the top ten take 7% to 9.5%. This rearrangement joins TRDV2 to TRDJ3, with 8 bases matching TRDD3. Since TCRdb gives no J gene, matching the DNA to germline was used here to assign it. Sample: gamma-delta T cells from blood. The source is a pool of human donors (malaria-infected and uninfected, not separated). Written as DNA, the CDR3 is TGTGCCTGCGACGTCCCGGACTGGGGGTTCGGAAGCTCCTGGGACACCCGACAGATGTTTTTC. This sequence encodes CACDVPDWGFGSSWDTRQMFF.